The rows below give T cell receptor beta chains drawn from one sample of a study of Ad26.COV2.S vaccination and SARS-CoV-2 variants. The repertoire was sequenced with immunoSEQ multiplex PCR; TCRdb's copy has only in-frame clones and lacks some. The sample carries about 440,000 clones, around 90% recorded once. The specimen comprised peripheral blood, sampled in a trial of Ad26.COV2.S vaccine versus placebo. The source of these receptors is a person aged 18 to 59 who received the Ad26.COV2.S COVID-19 vaccine or a placebo. The CDR3 runs from the conserved cysteine through the conserved F or W. Each record gives: clone size, V gene, J gene, D gene, CDR3 DNA, CDR3 protein. D genes are given only for firm matches. Clone size, where shown, is once, few, many, or a class for clones that have expanded.

>-|TRBV16|TRBJ2-6|-
TGTGCCAGCAGCCTGACGTCTGGGGCCAACGTCCTGACTTTC
CASSLTSGANVLTF
>-|TRBV28|TRBJ1-2|TRBD1
TGTGCCATCAACCCTATACCCTTCTCAGGGGGCGACTATGGCTACACCTTC
CAINPIPFSGGDYGYTF
>-|TRBV13|TRBJ2-7|-
TGTGCCAGCAGCTTAGGCCAGTCCAAACACGGGGGAGAGCAGTACTTC
CASSLGQSKHGGEQYF
>-|TRBV18|TRBJ2-7|-
TGTGCCAGCTCACCACCTAAGGGAAGCTCCTACGAGCAGTACTTC
CASSPPKGSSYEQYF
>-|TRBV6-8|TRBJ2-7|-
TGTGCCAGCAGTTACCCCAAGCGGCAGTCCTCCTACGAGCAGTACTTC
CASSYPKRQSSYEQYF
>-|TRBV25-1|TRBJ1-5|TRBD1
TGTGCCAGCAGTGTTGTCAGGGGGACCGGTCAGCCCCAGCATTTT
CASSVVRGTGQPQHF
>-|TRBV29-1|TRBJ1-1|-
TGCAGCGTTATATTGTCCTGGGACACTGAAGCTTTCTTT
CSVILSWDTEAFF
>-|TRBV24-1|TRBJ2-2|-
TGTGCCACCAGAAGACCCCGCCGAGATTCGAACACCGGGGAGCTGTTTTTT
CATRRPRRDSNTGELFF
>-|TRBV7-9|TRBJ1-5|-
TGTGCCAGCAGCTTAGCGGGGGGGGACAATCAGCCCCAGCATTTT
CASSLAGGDNQPQHF
>-|TRBV18|TRBJ2-5|TRBD1
TGTGCCAGCTCACCTGGACAGGGACACCAAGAGACCCAGTACTTC
CASSPGQGHQETQYF
>-|TRBV28|TRBJ2-7|-
TGTGCCAGCAGACGGACCGGGACCCGGTGGTACTTC
CASRRTGTRWYF
>-|TRBV23-1|TRBJ2-7|-
TGCGCCCCACTCGGAGGGGGACGGACTTACCTCTACGAGCAGTACTTC
CAPLGGGRTYLYEQYF
>-|TRBV9|TRBJ1-3|-
TGTGCCAGCAGCGCACCCGCTCTAAACACCATATATTTT
CASSAPALNTIYF
>-|TRBV18|TRBJ2-5|-
TGTGCCAGCTCCCACCAAGAGACCCAGTACTTC
CASSHQETQYF
>-|TRBV9|TRBJ2-7|-
TGTGCCAGCAGCGTCACGGACTTCACCACCTACGAGCAGTACTTC
CASSVTDFTTYEQYF
>few|TRBV19|TRBJ2-7|-
TGTGCCAGTAGTAGACGGACACCTCCCTACGAGCAGTACTTC
CASSRRTPPYEQYF
>-|TRBV7-9|TRBJ2-7|TRBD2
TGTGCCAGCAGCTTAAGGTCAGCGGGAGGGAACGAGCAGTACTTC
CASSLRSAGGNEQYF
>-|TRBV6-5|TRBJ2-3|TRBD2
TGTGCCACTTGCCGGGGGGGACTATTGCCGCAGTATTTT
CATCRGGLLPQYF
>once|TRBV15|TRBJ2-1|TRBD2
TGTGCCACCAGCAGAGATAATAGGCGGGAGAGTCGCGGTGAGCAGTTCTTC
CATSRDNRRESRGEQFF
>-|TRBV3-1/TRBV3-2|TRBJ1-2|-
TGTGCCAGCCGGGACACCTATGGCTACACCTTC
CASRDTYGYTF
>-|TRBV21-1|TRBJ2-3|-
TGTGCCAGCAGCAAAACCTACCCCAGGACGGGACCCACAGATACGCAGTATTTT
CASSKTYPRTGPTDTQYF
>-|TRBV6-4|TRBJ2-1|TRBD2
TGTGCCAGCAGTGAGAGTTACGGGAGGGGTTATGAGCAGTTCTTC
CASSESYGRGYEQFF
>-|TRBV9|TRBJ2-1|TRBD2
TGTGCCAGCGAGGACGTGCGGGAGGGCCGGGAAGAGCAGTTCTTC
CASEDVREGREEQFF
>-|TRBV5-6|TRBJ2-7|-
TGTGCCAGCAGCTCGGGCGGGTACGAGCAGTACTTC
CASSSGGYEQYF
>-|TRBV29-1|TRBJ1-3|-
TGCAGCGTTATTGTTTACCCAACCTGGCCGGGAAACACCATATATTTT
CSVIVYPTWPGNTIYF
>-|TRBV4-3|TRBJ2-7|-
TGCGCCAGCAGCCAAGATTCCAGGGTCGGCTACGAGCAGTACTTC
CASSQDSRVGYEQYF
>-|TRBV30|TRBJ2-1|TRBD1
TGTGCCTGGAGTGGGACAGGGGGGTCCTACAATGAGCAGTTCTTC
CAWSGTGGSYNEQFF
>-|TRBV28|TRBJ2-7|-
TGTGCCAGCAGTGGAGAGGGCTTAAGCCACGAGCAGTACTTC
CASSGEGLSHEQYF
>-|TRBV5-4|TRBJ2-1|-
TGTGCCAGCAGCTTGGTGGCTAGCAATGAGCAGTTCTTC
CASSLVASNEQFF
>-|TRBV6-5|TRBJ1-6|-
TGTGCCAGCAGTTACTCGGGCGCAGGGAATAATTCACCCCTCCACTTT
CASSYSGAGNNSPLHF
>once|TRBV24-1|TRBJ1-2|-
TGTGCCACCAGTGATGACTATGGCGGCTACACCTTC
CATSDDYGGYTF
>-|TRBV19|TRBJ1-5|-
TGTGCCAGTAGGCCAGGGACACCCGAACAGCCCCAGCATTTT
CASRPGTPEQPQHF
>-|TRBV6-5|TRBJ2-7|TRBD2
TGTGCCAGCACCCGGACCGCTGGGGGAGGGAGTGAGCAGTACTTC
CASTRTAGGGSEQYF
>-|TRBV18|TRBJ2-5|-
TGTGCCAGCTCACCAAGTAATACCCTCCCAGAGACCCAGTACTTC
CASSPSNTLPETQYF
>-|TRBV27|TRBJ2-5|-
TGTGCCAGCAGTTTCGTATATGCGTCGGACCAGTACTTC
CASSFVYASDQYF
>-|TRBV19|TRBJ2-1|TRBD1
TGTGCCAGTAAAGGCCTTCGGACAGGGGGCTACAATGAGCAGTTCTTC
CASKGLRTGGYNEQFF
>-|TRBV6-5|TRBJ2-7|-
TGTGCCAGCACTAACCAGGGTTCAACCTACGAGCAGTACTTC
CASTNQGSTYEQYF
>-|TRBV6-6|TRBJ1-5|-
TGTGCCAGCAGTTACGGGCCGGAGCCCCAGCATTTT
CASSYGPEPQHF
>-|TRBV14|TRBJ1-1|-
TGTGCCAGCAGCCAAGTGAAGACTGAAGCTTTCTTT
CASSQVKTEAFF
>-|TRBV4-2|TRBJ1-3|-
TGTGCCAGCAGCCAAGGAGTGGTTGGAAACACCATATATTTT
CASSQGVVGNTIYF
>-|TRBV28|TRBJ1-4|TRBD1
TGTGCCAGCAGACCTGACAGGGCGGGGGAAAAACTGTTTTTT
CASRPDRAGEKLFF
>-|TRBV27|TRBJ2-2|-
TGTGCCAGCAGGCGCTTCGATATGCCGAACACCGGGGAGCTGTTTTTT
CASRRFDMPNTGELFF
>-|TRBV4-1|TRBJ1-5|-
TGCGCCAGCAGCCAAGGGGGGAGTCAGCCCCAGCATTTT
CASSQGGSQPQHF
>few|TRBV10-2|TRBJ1-2|-
TGCGCCAGCAGCAGGCAGACCAACTATGGCTACACCTTC
CASSRQTNYGYTF
>-|TRBV3-1/TRBV3-2|TRBJ1-1|-
TGTGCCAGCAGCCAAGGGACCGACACTGAAGCTTTCTTT
CASSQGTDTEAFF
>few|TRBV28|TRBJ1-5|-
TGTGCCAGCAGTTTGCCCGGGGGGGGATACAATCAGCCCCAGCATTTT
CASSLPGGGYNQPQHF
>many|TRBV6-2/TRBV6-3|TRBJ1-3|-
TGTGCCAGCAGTTACAGGAACTCTGGAAACACCATATATTTT
CASSYRNSGNTIYF
>-|TRBV7-2|TRBJ2-1|TRBD1
TGTGCCAGCAGCCCAGGGGGCGGGTCCTCCTACAATGAGCAGTTCTTC
CASSPGGGSSYNEQFF
>-|TRBV19|TRBJ2-6|-
TGTGCCAGTACCCCGTGGGGTACTGGGGCCAACGTCCTGACTTTC
CASTPWGTGANVLTF